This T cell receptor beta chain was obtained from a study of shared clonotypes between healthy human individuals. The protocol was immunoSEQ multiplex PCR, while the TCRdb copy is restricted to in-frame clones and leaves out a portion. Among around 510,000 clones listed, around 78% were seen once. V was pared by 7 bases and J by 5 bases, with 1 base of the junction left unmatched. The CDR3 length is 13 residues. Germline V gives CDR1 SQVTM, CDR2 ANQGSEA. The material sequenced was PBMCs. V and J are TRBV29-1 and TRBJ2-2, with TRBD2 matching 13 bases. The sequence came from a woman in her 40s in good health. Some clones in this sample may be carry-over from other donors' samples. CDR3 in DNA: TGCAGCGCGGGACTAGCGGGAACCGGGGAGCTGTTTTTT. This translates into CSAGLAGTGELFF.